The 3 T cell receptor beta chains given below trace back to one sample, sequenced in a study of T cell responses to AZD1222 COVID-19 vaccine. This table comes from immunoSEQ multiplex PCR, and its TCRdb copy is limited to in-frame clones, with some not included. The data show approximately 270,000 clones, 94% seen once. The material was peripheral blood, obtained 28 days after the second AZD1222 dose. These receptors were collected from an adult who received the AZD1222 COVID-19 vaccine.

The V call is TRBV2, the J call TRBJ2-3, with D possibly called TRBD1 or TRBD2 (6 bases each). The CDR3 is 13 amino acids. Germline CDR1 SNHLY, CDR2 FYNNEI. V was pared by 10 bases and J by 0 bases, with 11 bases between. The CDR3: CATQGRSTDTQYF. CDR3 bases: TGTGCCACCCAGGGGAGGAGCACAGATACGCAGTATTTT.

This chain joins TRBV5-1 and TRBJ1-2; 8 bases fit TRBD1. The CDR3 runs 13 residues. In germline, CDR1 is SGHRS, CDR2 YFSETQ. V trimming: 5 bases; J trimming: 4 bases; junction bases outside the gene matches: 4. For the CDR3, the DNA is TGCGCCAGCAGTCAGACAGGGGTCTATGGCTACACCTTC. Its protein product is CASSQTGVYGYTF.

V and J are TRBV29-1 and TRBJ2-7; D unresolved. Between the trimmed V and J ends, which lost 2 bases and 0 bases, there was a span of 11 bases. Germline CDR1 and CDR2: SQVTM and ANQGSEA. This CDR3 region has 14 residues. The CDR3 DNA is TGCAGCGTTGAAAGGGCCCTGCCCTCCTACGAGCAGTACTTC. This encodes CSVERALPSYEQYF.